This TCR beta chain was captured by sequencing in a study of low-dose radiotherapy and immunotherapy resistance in tumors. Alpha and beta chains were covered, as first-strand cDNA relied on TRAV- and TRBV-specific primers. The authors ran 15 to 20 PCR cycles to amplify TCRs with a constant-region primer and V-primer adapter. Via MiXCR, TCRdb re-called the reads, giving one row per CDR3 protein. The repertoire holds more than 6,000 distinct CDR3 sequences, roughly 57% seen once, with roughly 9.4% in the top ten. The sequence derives from a human donor with advanced metastatic prostate, ovarian, gallbladder or colorectal cancer (not recorded which). This table probably holds off-target reads from a library built for another chain.

The CDR3 region has the DNA TGTGCCAGCAGCCCGCGACAGGGGAACTTACTGTACAATGAGCAGTTCTTC. This gives the protein CASSPRQGNLLYNEQFF. V gene TRBV5-6 combines with J gene TRBJ2-1, with 8 bases identical to TRBD1. Germline V CDR1 and CDR2: SGHDT, YYEEEE. V was pared by 4 bases and J by 4 bases, with 13 bases of the junction left unmatched. CDR3 size: 17 residues.